One and the same sample provided the 29 T cell receptor beta chains below, sequenced in a study of shared clonotypes between healthy human individuals. Libraries were prepared by immunoSEQ multiplex PCR; TCRdb keeps only in-frame clonotypes and omits some of them. The sample comprises 2 million to 2.5 million clones, 90% to 95% of which are singletons, and around 1.7% rests with the top ten. Terminally differentiated effector memory CD45RA+ cells were excluded by CCR7 positive selection of CD45RO-negative cells. Sequencing was carried out using naive CD8+ T cells from PBMCs. These receptors all stem from a man aged 18 to 30 in good health. Some clones in this sample may be carry-over from other donors' samples.

J is TRBJ2-5 and V is TRBV5-1, with a weak D call TRBD1 (6 bases). The V end lost 7 bases, the J end lost 2 bases, and 18 bases lay between the germline ends. This CDR3 is built from 15 residues. Germline CDR1 and CDR2: SGHRS and YFSETQ. The CDR3 DNA sequence: TGCGCCAGCGCTCGGACCCCAGGGGTGCAAGAGACCCAGTACTTC. Translation gives CASARTPGVQETQYF.

The genes are TRBV5-6 and TRBJ1-6; D gene ambiguous. The length of the CDR3 is 19 residues. Trimming left V 1 base short and J 0 bases short, with 17 bases between. Germline-derived CDR1 and CDR2 are SGHDT and YYEEEE. The CDR3 protein is CASSLFVVGRSSYNSPLHF. CDR3 bases: TGTGCCAGCAGCTTGTTTGTGGTCGGAAGGAGCTCCTATAATTCACCCCTCCACTTT.

The chain has TRBV5-1 and TRBJ2-5; 14 bases are a match to TRBD2. Germline CDR1 is SGHRS and CDR2 is YFSETQ. Trimming took 0 bases from V and 2 from J; bases not matched to a gene: 0. The CDR3 extends over 16 amino acids. For the CDR3, the DNA is TGCGCCAGCAGCTTGGGACTAGCGGGGGGGCAAGAGACCCAGTACTTC. Protein product: CASSLGLAGGQETQYF.

This chain uses TRBV5-8 with TRBJ2-1; 9 bases match TRBD1. Germline V gives CDR1 SGHTS, CDR2 YDEGEE. The CDR3 totals 15 residues. Trimming took 2 bases from V and 7 from J; bases not matched to a gene: 7. The CDR3 is CASSFYRGQVNEQFF. The CDR3 DNA is TGTGCCAGCAGCTTCTACAGGGGGCAAGTTAATGAGCAGTTCTTC.

The gene calls are TRBV29-1 and TRBJ2-7; D may correspond to TRBD1 or TRBD2 (5 bases each). V gave up 4 bases and J gave up 0 bases, with 16 bases separating them. Germline CDR1 reads SQVTM; CDR2 reads ANQGSEA. The CDR3 consists of 15 residues. The CDR3 sequence: CSVGGVGYGSYEQYF. The DNA of the CDR3 is TGCAGCGTTGGAGGGGTAGGGTATGGCTCCTACGAGCAGTACTTC.

The chain couples TRBV4-1 to TRBJ2-1, with 10 bases fitting TRBD2. V lost 1 base, J lost 5 bases, and 11 bases stayed unmatched. CDR1 is MGHRA and CDR2 is YSYEKL in the germline V gene. There are 18 residues in the CDR3. The CDR3 nucleotides read TGCGCCAGCAGCCAAGTCTCTAGCGGGAGACCAGGAGACAATGAGCAGTTCTTC. Protein sequence: CASSQVSSGRPGDNEQFF.

The chain employs TRBV27 and TRBJ2-3; 7 bases align to TRBD2. V dropped 3 bases and J dropped 3; count of bases not matched to a gene: 3. CDR3 length: 14 amino acids. Germline assignment: CDR1 MNHEY and CDR2 SMNVEV (reference sequence). As DNA, the CDR3 is TGTGCCAGCAGTTTGGCGGGAGTAACAGATACGCAGTATTTT. This gives the protein CASSLAGVTDTQYF.

The chain joins TRBV13 to TRBJ2-5, with TRBD1 matching over 8 bases. The trim removed 5 bases at V and 4 bases at J, leaving 12 bases unmatched. The germline gives CDR1 PRHDT, CDR2 FYEKMQ (reference sequence). This CDR3 is built from 16 residues. CDR3 loop: CASSLRTGRMGETQYF. CDR3 DNA: TGTGCCAGCAGCCTAAGGACAGGGCGTATGGGAGAGACCCAGTACTTC.

This clone has just one count. This chain links TRBV5-1 with TRBJ1-1; D call uncertain. V was cut by 4 bases and J by 4 bases, with 11 bases left in between. The CDR3 loop spans 13 amino acids. Germline values: CDR1 SGHRS, CDR2 YFSETQ. The CDR3 nucleotides read TGCGCCAGCAGCCCGTCGGGTTCCACTGAAGCTTTCTTT. Its translation: CASSPSGSTEAFF.

This rearrangement joins TRBV29-1 to TRBJ2-1, with D possibly being TRBD2 (6 bases). V lost 1 base and J 7 bases, leaving 20 bases between the germline ends. The length of the CDR3 is 16 residues. The germline V gene encodes CDR1 SQVTM and CDR2 ANQGSEA. CDR3 in amino acids: CSVEGPGLTSSNEQFF. Here the CDR3 DNA reads TGCAGCGTTGAAGGCCCCGGACTAACCTCGAGTAATGAGCAGTTCTTC.

The V and J genes are TRBV27 and TRBJ2-7; tentatively, D is TRBD1 (6 bases). With 3 bases removed from V and 3 bases from J, the gap between germline ends came to 15 bases. The CDR3 totals 15 residues. CDR1 is MNHEY, CDR2 SMNVEV, per germline (reference sequence). As DNA, the CDR3 is TGTGCCAGCAGTTTGACCGGGACACCTCACTACGAGCAGTACTTC. This gives the protein CASSLTGTPHYEQYF.

The V gene is TRBV5-1, the J gene TRBJ1-1; unclear D gene. This CDR3 region has 14 residues. Looked up from germline, CDR1 is SGHRS and CDR2 is YFSETQ. V was cut by 4 bases and J by 1 base, with 11 bases left in between. The CDR3 coding sequence is TGCGCCAGCAGCCAGCGGGCCTCGAACACTGAAGCTTTCTTT. Translation: CASSQRASNTEAFF.

In nucleotides, the CDR3 is TGTGCCAGCAGCTTAGCCCCAGACATCTCTGAAGCTTTCTTT. Translation: CASSLAPDISEAFF. The J gene is TRBJ1-1, the V gene TRBV11-2; D is unresolved. The CDR3 totals 14 residues. The germline V gene has CDR1 SGHAT and CDR2 FQNNGV. Trimming stripped 1 base from V and 6 bases from J, with 12 bases between.

The chain recombines TRBV4-1 with TRBJ2-3; D is undetermined. V shed 0 bases and J shed 2 bases, with 9 bases lying between them. Germline assignment: CDR1 MGHRA and CDR2 YSYEKL. CDR3 length: 15 residues. The CDR3 sequence is CASSQDGLFTDTQYF. The CDR3 bases are TGCGCCAGCAGCCAAGACGGGCTTTTCACAGATACGCAGTATTTT.

Turning to this clone: A much more abundant neighbour one base away suggests this may be a read error. This CDR3 is also generated by other DNA sequences in the sample. The CDR3 DNA is TGTGCCAGCAGCTTAGGGGGGGCTGAAGCTTTCTTT. Protein: CASSLGGAEAFF. The gene calls are TRBV13 and TRBJ1-1; D possibly corresponds to TRBD1 (5 bases). Germline V gene lookup returns CDR1 PRHDT and CDR2 FYEKMQ (reference sequence). The ends were cut back, 0 bases at V and 6 bases at J, with 5 bases in the middle. This CDR3 has 12 residues.

V and J are TRBV5-4 and TRBJ2-2; 7 bases agree with TRBD2. V dropped 0 bases and J dropped 4; count of bases not matched to a gene: 6. CDR1 and CDR2 (germline): SGHNT, YYREEE (reference sequence). The CDR3 has 16 residues. CDR3 nucleotides: TGTGCCAGCAGCTTGGGCCGGGAGGCGGGCACCGGGGAGCTGTTTTTT. Translation: CASSLGREAGTGELFF. The full variable domain, its missing parts supplied by reference TRBV5-4 and TRBJ2-2, is ETGVTQSPTHLIKTRGQQVTLRCSSQSGHNTVSWYQQALGQGPQFIFQYYREEENGRGNFPPRFSGLQFPNYSSELNVNALELDDSALYLCASSLGREAGTGELFFGEGSRLTVL.

The chain links TRBV29-1 to TRBJ2-6, with D possibly being TRBD1 or TRBD2 (5 bases each). V gave up 7 bases and J gave up 4 bases, with 11 bases separating them. Germline V gives CDR1 SQVTM, CDR2 ANQGSEA. This CDR3 is 13 amino acids long. CDR3 sequence reads: CSALGVGANVLTF. DNA for the CDR3: TGCAGCGCCCTGGGGGTCGGGGCCAACGTCCTGACTTTC.

The gene calls are TRBV7-9 and TRBJ1-1; the match to TRBD1 covers 12 bases. V lost 6 bases to trimming and J lost 5 bases; unmatched junction nucleotides: 10. The CDR3 runs 16 residues. In germline, CDR1 is SEHNR, CDR2 FQNEAQ (reference sequence). The CDR3 is CASRGDRGRGETEAFF. The DNA of the CDR3 is TGTGCCAGCAGGGGGGACAGGGGGCGAGGCGAGACTGAAGCTTTCTTT.

The CDR3 spells CAAGEVGGDIDGYTF. Here the CDR3 DNA reads TGTGCCGCAGGCGAGGTCGGGGGGGATATAGACGGCTACACCTTC. The V gene is TRBV27, the J gene TRBJ1-2, with a possible D match to TRBD1 (5 bases). Between the trimmed V and J ends, which lost 11 bases and 8 bases, there was a span of 27 bases. Germline V gene lookup returns CDR1 MNHEY and CDR2 SMNVEV (reference sequence). The CDR3 sequence is 15 residues long.

The V call is TRBV5-6, the J call TRBJ2-7; D unresolved. Germline V CDR1 and CDR2: SGHDT, YYEEEE. V was clipped by 4 bases and J by 2 bases, with 10 bases between them. This CDR3 has 13 residues. The CDR3 DNA follows: TGTGCCAGCAGCCCGGACGGTGCCTACGAGCAGTACTTC. It translates to CASSPDGAYEQYF.

This chain joins TRBV6-5 and TRBJ1-2; D is undetermined. The V gene's germline CDR1 is MNHEY and CDR2 SVGAGI. The CDR3 extends over 11 amino acids. V was cut by 3 bases and J by 7 bases, with 6 bases left in between. The CDR3 here is CASSYGVGYTF. The CDR3 DNA reads as TGTGCCAGCAGTTATGGGGTTGGCTACACCTTC.

The chain is built from TRBV5-1 and TRBJ2-5; D remains unclear. This CDR3 is built from 17 residues. Germline CDR1 and CDR2: SGHRS and YFSETQ. V lost 0 bases and J lost 5, with 20 bases in between. The CDR3 spells CASSLGVTQTVKETQYF. The CDR3 DNA is TGCGCCAGCAGCTTGGGGGTGACACAAACGGTAAAGGAGACCCAGTACTTC.

The chain employs TRBV28 and TRBJ1-4; D may be TRBD1 (6 bases). This CDR3 is built from 16 residues. V gave up 3 bases and J gave up 0 bases, with 11 bases separating them. CDR1 MDHEN and CDR2 SYDVKM come from the germline V gene. The CDR3 region has the DNA TGTGCCAGCAGTTTTTGGACAGAAGCAACTAATGAAAAACTGTTTTTT. It is translated as CASSFWTEATNEKLFF.

The chain links TRBV27 to TRBJ2-7; no definite D call. This CDR3 has 13 residues. Germline CDR1 and CDR2: MNHEY and SMNVEV (reference sequence). V was clipped by 3 bases and J by 3 bases, with 9 bases between them. The CDR3 nucleotides read TGTGCCAGCAGTTTGAACGGATACTACGAGCAGTACTTC. This encodes CASSLNGYYEQYF.

The V call is TRBV7-6, the J call TRBJ1-1; D is ambiguous. This CDR3 spans 16 amino acids. The germline CDR1 and CDR2 sequences are SGHVS and FNYEAQ. With 4 bases removed from V and 3 bases from J, the gap between germline ends came to 18 bases. The CDR3 here is CASSSKLRSVDTEAFF. CDR3 in DNA: TGTGCCAGCAGCTCCAAACTCCGGTCGGTCGACACTGAAGCTTTCTTT.

The rearrangement uses TRBV6-1 and TRBJ2-5; possible D gene TRBD2, 5 bases. CDR3 length: 15 residues. Germline V gives CDR1 MNHNS, CDR2 SASEGT. Deletions cut 8 bases from V and 5 bases from J, with 21 bases between. The DNA of the CDR3 is TGTGCCAGCGGCAACCCAGCGGTCCCGGGGGAGACCCAGTACTTC. As protein: CASGNPAVPGETQYF.

J is TRBJ1-2 and V is TRBV9, with no clear D. Per germline, CDR1 SGDLS and CDR2 YYNGEE. Trimming cost V 4 bases and J 0 bases, with 16 bases left between them. The CDR3 covers 16 residues. The CDR3 spells CASSQNLDGPNYGYTF. For the CDR3, the DNA is TGTGCCAGCAGCCAAAATTTGGACGGGCCTAACTATGGCTACACCTTC.

To note about this clone: Other DNA sequences in this sample translate to the same CDR3. The chain joins TRBV28 to TRBJ2-7, with unresolved D. The germline gives CDR1 MDHEN, CDR2 SYDVKM. This CDR3 is 13 amino acids long. V was shortened by 2 bases and J by 0 bases, with 5 bases between the two germline ends. In DNA, the CDR3 is TGTGCCAGCAGTTTAGGGTACTCCTACGAGCAGTACTTC. Translation gives CASSLGYSYEQYF.

The CDR3 loop reads CASSQVGGADEAFF. The CDR3 bases are TGCGCCAGCAGCCAAGTGGGGGGGGCGGATGAAGCTTTCTTT. The V and J genes are TRBV4-1 and TRBJ1-1, with TRBD1 as a possible D gene (6 bases). V was trimmed by 1 base and J by 7 bases, leaving 13 bases between them. Germline lookup yields CDR1 MGHRA and CDR2 YSYEKL. CDR3 length: 14 residues.